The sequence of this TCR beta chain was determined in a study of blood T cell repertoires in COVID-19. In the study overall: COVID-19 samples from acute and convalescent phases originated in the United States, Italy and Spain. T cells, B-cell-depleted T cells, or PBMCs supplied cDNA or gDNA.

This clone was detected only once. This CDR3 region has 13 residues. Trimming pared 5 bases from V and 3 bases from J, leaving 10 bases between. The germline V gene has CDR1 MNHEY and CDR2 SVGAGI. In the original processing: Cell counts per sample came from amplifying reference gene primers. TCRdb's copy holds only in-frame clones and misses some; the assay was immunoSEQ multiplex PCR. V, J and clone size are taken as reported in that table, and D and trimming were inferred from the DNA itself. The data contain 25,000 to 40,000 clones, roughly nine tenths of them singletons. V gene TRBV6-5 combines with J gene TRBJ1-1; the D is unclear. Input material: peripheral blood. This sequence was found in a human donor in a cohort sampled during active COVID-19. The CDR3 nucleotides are TGTGCCAGCAGTCCCCTCACGGACACTGAAGCTTTCTTT. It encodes CASSPLTDTEAFF.